These T cell receptor beta chains were read from a single sample in a study of T cell responses to AZD1222 COVID-19 vaccine. The assay was immunoSEQ multiplex PCR, and TCRdb's table has in-frame clones only and misses some. The profile shows roughly 150,000 clones, 87% of them singletons. Here the sequenced sample was peripheral blood, taken 28 days after the second AZD1222 dose. Every receptor here comes from an adult who received the AZD1222 COVID-19 vaccine. The CDR3 runs from the conserved cysteine through the conserved F or W. D genes are given only for firm matches. Where a row states a size, it is once, few, many or the class of an expanded clone; other rows omit it.

D | size | J | V | CDR3 | DNA
NA | NA | TRBJ1-4 | TRBV19 | CASSVHGDNEKLFF | TGTGCCAGTAGTGTGCACGGGGATAATGAAAAACTGTTTTTT
NA | NA | TRBJ1-4 | TRBV6-5 | CASSFRPRWANEKLFF | TGTGCCAGCAGTTTCCGTCCCCGGTGGGCTAATGAAAAACTGTTTTTT
TRBD2 | few | TRBJ2-7 | TRBV27 | CASSLTPGLAEEQYF | TGTGCCAGCAGTTTAACCCCGGGACTAGCGGAGGAGCAGTACTTC
NA | NA | TRBJ2-3 | TRBV19 | CASSRYRDTQYF | TGTGCCAGTAGTAGATATAGAGATACGCAGTATTTT
NA | NA | TRBJ1-1 | TRBV27 | CASSQQTRLGWAFF | TGTGCCAGCAGTCAACAGACAAGGCTTGGGTGGGCTTTCTTT
NA | once | TRBJ2-7 | TRBV7-9 | CASSLRGLREQYF | TGTGCCAGCAGCTTACGGGGCCTCCGAGAGCAGTACTTC
NA | NA | TRBJ2-2 | TRBV5-1 | CASMTPRTGELFF | TGCGCCAGCATGACCCCCAGAACAGGGGAGCTGTTTTTT
NA | once | TRBJ2-7 | TRBV5-1 | CASSSRLYEQYF | TGCGCCAGCAGCTCTAGACTTTACGAGCAGTACTTC
NA | NA | TRBJ1-2 | TRBV6-5 | CASSYGRNYGYTF | TGTGCCAGCAGTTACGGCCGGAACTATGGCTACACCTTC
NA | NA | TRBJ2-5 | TRBV7-9 | CASSRGYRETQYF | TGTGCCAGCAGTAGGGGCTACCGGGAGACCCAGTACTTC
TRBD2 | NA | TRBJ2-2 | TRBV6-4 | CASSRKGGTGELFF | TGTGCCAGTTCCAGGAAGGGAGGGACCGGGGAGCTGTTTTTT
NA | NA | TRBJ1-2 | TRBV4-2 | CASSQARGDYGYTF | TGTGCCAGCAGCCAAGCCAGGGGAGACTATGGCTACACCTTC
NA | NA | TRBJ1-1 | TRBV10-3 | CAISAGEPEAFF | TGTGCCATCAGTGCAGGGGAACCTGAAGCTTTCTTT
TRBD1 | NA | TRBJ1-4 | TRBV5-4 | CASSFPGQGSEKLFF | TGTGCCAGCAGCTTTCCGGGACAGGGGAGCGAAAAACTGTTTTTT
NA | few | TRBJ2-7 | TRBV2 | CASSDPRGYEQYF | TGTGCCAGCAGTGATCCCAGGGGCTACGAGCAGTACTTC